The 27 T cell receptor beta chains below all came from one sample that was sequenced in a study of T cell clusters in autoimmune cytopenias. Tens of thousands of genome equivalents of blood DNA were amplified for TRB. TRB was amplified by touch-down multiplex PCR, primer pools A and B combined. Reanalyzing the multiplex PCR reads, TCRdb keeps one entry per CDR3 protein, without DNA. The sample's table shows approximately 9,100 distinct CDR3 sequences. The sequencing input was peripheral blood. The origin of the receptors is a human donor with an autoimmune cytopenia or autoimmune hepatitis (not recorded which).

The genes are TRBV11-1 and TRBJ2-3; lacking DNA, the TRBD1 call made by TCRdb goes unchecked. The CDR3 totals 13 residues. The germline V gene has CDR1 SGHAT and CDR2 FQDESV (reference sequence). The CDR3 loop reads CASTPLGANTQYF.

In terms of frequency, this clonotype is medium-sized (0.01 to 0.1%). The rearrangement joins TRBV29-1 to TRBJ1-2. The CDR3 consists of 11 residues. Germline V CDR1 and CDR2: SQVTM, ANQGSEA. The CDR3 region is CSVEDRNGYTF.

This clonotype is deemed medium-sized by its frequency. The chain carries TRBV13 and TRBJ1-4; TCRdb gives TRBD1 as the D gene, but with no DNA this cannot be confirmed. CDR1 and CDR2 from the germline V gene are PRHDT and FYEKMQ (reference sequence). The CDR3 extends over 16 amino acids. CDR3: CASSSSGGFQNEKLFF.

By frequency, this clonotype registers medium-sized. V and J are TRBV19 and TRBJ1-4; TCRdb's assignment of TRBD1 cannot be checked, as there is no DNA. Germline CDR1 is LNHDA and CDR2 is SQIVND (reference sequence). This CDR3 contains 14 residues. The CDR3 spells CASRQDRRNEKLFF.

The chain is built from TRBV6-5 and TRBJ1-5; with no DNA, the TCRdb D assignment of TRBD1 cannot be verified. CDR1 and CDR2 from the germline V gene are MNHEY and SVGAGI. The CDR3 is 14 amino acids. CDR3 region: CASSYTRGGQPQHF.

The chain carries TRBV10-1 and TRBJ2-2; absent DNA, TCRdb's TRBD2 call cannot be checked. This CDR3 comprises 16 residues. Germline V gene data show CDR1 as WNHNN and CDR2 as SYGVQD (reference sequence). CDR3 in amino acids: CASSRRLAGGSGELFF.

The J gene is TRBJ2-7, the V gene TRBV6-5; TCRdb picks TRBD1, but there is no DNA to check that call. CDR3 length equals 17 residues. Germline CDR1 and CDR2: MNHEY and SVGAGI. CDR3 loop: CASSYLDPGQGSYEQYF.

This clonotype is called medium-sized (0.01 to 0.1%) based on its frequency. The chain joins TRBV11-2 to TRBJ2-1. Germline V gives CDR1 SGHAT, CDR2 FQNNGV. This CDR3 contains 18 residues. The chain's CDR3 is CASSLVFGSGGSYNEQFF.

CDR3 amino acids: CSARGGGVRRAQETQYF. V gene TRBV20-1 combines with J gene TRBJ2-5; TCRdb indicates TRBD1, and absent DNA this call remains unverified. Germline CDR1 DFQATT, CDR2 SNEGSKA (reference sequence). CDR3 length equals 17 residues.

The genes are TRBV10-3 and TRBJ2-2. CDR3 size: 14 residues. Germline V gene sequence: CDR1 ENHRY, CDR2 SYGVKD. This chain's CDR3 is CAISLSANTGELFF.

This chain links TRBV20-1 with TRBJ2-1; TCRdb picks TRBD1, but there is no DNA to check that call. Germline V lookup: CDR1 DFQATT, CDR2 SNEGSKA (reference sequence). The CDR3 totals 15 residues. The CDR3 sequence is CSASTGTGSYNEQFF.

This CDR3 is CASSLNFRGSSYNEQFF. The chain joins TRBV5-1 to TRBJ2-1. Germline V gene lookup returns CDR1 SGHRS and CDR2 YFSETQ. CDR3 length: 17 residues.

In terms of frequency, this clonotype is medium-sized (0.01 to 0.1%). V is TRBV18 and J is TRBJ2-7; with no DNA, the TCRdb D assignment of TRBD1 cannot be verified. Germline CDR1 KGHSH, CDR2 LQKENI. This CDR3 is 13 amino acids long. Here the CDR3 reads CASSPTQGDEQYF.

CDR3 amino acids: CSAAGTSGRDTQYF. This rearrangement joins TRBV20-1 to TRBJ2-3; the TCRdb call, TRBD2, lacks DNA for checking. The CDR3 extends over 14 amino acids. CDR1 DFQATT and CDR2 SNEGSKA come from the germline V gene (reference sequence).

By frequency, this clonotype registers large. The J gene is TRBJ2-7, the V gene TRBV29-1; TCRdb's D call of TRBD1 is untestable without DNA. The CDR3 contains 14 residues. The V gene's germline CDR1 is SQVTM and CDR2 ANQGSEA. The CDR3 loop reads CSVQIGTNSYEQYF.

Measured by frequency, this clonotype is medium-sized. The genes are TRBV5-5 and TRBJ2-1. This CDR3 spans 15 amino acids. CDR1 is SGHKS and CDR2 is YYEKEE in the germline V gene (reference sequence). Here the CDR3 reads CASSLGERWSDEQFF.

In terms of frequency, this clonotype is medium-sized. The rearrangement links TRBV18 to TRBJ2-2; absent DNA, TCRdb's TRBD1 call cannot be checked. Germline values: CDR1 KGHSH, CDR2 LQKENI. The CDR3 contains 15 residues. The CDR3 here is CASSPTGDKAGELFF.

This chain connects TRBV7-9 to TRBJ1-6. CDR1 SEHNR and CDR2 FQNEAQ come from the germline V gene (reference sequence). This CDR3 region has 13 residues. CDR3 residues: CASSYTENSPLHF.

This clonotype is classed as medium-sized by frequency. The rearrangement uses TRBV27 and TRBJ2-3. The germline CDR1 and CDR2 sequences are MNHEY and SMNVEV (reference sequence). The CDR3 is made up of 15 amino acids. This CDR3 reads CASRYWTSPTDTQYF.

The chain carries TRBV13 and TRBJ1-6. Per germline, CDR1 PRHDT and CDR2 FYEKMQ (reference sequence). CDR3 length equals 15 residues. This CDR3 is CASSLGQMGGSPLHF.

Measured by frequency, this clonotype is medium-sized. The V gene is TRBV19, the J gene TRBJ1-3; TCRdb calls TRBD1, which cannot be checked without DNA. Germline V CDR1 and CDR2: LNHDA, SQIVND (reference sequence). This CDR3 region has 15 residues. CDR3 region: CASRWGGGSGNTIYF.

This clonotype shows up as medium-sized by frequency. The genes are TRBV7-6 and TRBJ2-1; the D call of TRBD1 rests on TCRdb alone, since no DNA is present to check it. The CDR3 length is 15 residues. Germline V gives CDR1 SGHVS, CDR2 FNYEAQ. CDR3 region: CASSRGAGAFNEQFF.

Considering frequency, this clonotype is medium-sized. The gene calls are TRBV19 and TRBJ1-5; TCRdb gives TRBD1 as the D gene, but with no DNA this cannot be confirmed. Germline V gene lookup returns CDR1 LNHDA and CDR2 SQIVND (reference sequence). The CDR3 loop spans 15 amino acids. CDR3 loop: CASKSDRGRHQPQHF. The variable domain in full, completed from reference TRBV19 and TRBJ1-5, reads DGGITQSPKYLFRKEGQNVTLSCEQNLNHDAMYWYRQDPGQGLRLIYYSQIVNDFQKGDIAEGYSVSREKKESFPLTVTSAQKNPTAFYLCASKSDRGRHQPQHFGDGTRLSIL.

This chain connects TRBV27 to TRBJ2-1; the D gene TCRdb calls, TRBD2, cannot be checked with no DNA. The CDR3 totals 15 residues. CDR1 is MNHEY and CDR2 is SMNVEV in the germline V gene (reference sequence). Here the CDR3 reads CASSLQAVGSYEQFF.

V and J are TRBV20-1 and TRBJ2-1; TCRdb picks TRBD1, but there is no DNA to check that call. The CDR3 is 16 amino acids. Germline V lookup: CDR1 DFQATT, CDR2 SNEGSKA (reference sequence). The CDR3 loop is CSARETGQPDYNEQFF.

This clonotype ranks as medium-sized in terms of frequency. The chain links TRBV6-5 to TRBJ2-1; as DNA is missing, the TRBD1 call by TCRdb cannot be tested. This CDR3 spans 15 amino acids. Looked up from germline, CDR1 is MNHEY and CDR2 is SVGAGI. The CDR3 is CASSYSGTGRNEQFF.

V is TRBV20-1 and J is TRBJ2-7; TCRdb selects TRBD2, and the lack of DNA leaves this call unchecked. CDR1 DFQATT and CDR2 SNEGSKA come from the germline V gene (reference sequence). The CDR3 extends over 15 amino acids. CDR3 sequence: CSARDPPSGMAKQYF.